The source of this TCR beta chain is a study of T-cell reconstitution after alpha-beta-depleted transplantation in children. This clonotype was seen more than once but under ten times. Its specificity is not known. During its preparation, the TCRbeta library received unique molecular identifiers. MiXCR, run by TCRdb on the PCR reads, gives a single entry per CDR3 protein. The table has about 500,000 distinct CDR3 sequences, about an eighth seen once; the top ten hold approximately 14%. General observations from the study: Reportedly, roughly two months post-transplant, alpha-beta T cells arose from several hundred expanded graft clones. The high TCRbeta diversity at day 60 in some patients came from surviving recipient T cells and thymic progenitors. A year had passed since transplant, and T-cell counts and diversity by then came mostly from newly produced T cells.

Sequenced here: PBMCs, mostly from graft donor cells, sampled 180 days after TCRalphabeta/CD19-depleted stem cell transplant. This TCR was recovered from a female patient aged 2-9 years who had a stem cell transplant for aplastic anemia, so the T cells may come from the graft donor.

CDR3 in amino acids: CASSTGLGYSYEQYV. The CDR3 bases are TGTGCCAGTTCGACGGGACTAGGGTACTCCTACGAGCAGTACGTC. The chain has TRBV3-1 and TRBJ2-7, with 8 bases aligning to TRBD2. Germline V gene sequence: CDR1 LGHDT, CDR2 YNNKEL (reference sequence). The V gene end was trimmed by 9 bases and the J gene end by 0 bases; junction bases not matched to a gene: 10. The CDR3 consists of 15 residues.